Sequencing of this T cell receptor (beta chain) was carried out in a study of control samples from healthy donors and cancer patients. The method was immunoSEQ multiplex PCR; TCRdb's version includes in-frame clones alone and lacks a portion of them. The table records some 77,000 clones, roughly 91% of them present only once. Trimming took 0 bases from V and 0 from J; bases not matched to a gene: 7. In germline, CDR1 is SGHRS, CDR2 YFSETQ. This CDR3 contains 18 residues. The rearrangement links TRBV5-1 to TRBJ2-5; 11 bases line up with TRBD2. The material sequenced was blood. The source is an older woman in good health. CDR3 bases: TGCGCCAGCAGCTTGGGTACTAGCGGGAGAGTAGACCAAGAGACCCAGTACTTC. It yields the protein CASSLGTSGRVDQETQYF.